One sample yielded the 12 T cell receptor beta chains listed below, sequenced in a study of neoadjuvant anti-PD-1 for oral cavity cancer. The repertoire was sequenced with immunoSEQ multiplex PCR; TCRdb's copy has only in-frame clones and lacks some. The table lists 84,000 or so clones, under 85% of them singletons. Sample: PBMCs, taken before nivolumab (anti-PD-1) treatment. Source of these receptors: a person between 35 and 79 years old with oral cavity squamous cell carcinoma.

The chain employs TRBV19 and TRBJ2-5; D is unresolved. V dropped 5 bases and J dropped 3 bases, with 10 bases sitting between them. In germline, CDR1 is LNHDA, CDR2 SQIVND (reference sequence). The CDR3 length is 13 residues. The CDR3 loop is CASSWAGKETQYF. Here the CDR3 DNA reads TGTGCCAGTAGTTGGGCAGGCAAAGAGACCCAGTACTTC.

With regard to this clone: Other DNA sequences in the same sample also yield this CDR3. V and J are TRBV7-8 and TRBJ2-3; D is uncertain. Germline lookup yields CDR1 SGHVS and CDR2 FQNEAQ. V was shortened by 6 bases and J by 3 bases, with 7 bases between the two germline ends. This CDR3 is 12 amino acids long. CDR3 amino acids: CASSPTTDTQYF. The CDR3 DNA is TGTGCCAGCAGTCCAACTACAGATACGCAGTATTTT.

The V call is TRBV4-1, the J call TRBJ1-2; D is possibly TRBD1 (6 bases). V shed 4 bases and J shed 5 bases, with 14 bases lying between them. The CDR3 totals 14 residues. Per the germline V gene, CDR1 is MGHRA and CDR2 is YSYEKL. This chain's CDR3 is CASSLNRDLYGYTF. CDR3 in DNA: TGCGCCAGCAGCCTCAACAGGGATCTGTATGGCTACACCTTC.

This clone was seen just once. The chain carries TRBV29-1 and TRBJ2-2, with TRBD2 matching 9 bases. Germline CDR1 and CDR2: SQVTM and ANQGSEA. Trimming removed 2 bases from V and 4 bases from J; junction bases left unmatched: 17. CDR3 length: 19 residues. DNA for the CDR3: TGCAGCGTTGAACCTTTGCGGGAGGGCCACGGATTTCGCACCGGGGAGCTGTTTTTT. Protein product: CSVEPLREGHGFRTGELFF.

The V call is TRBV5-1, the J call TRBJ2-5, with 8 bases identical to TRBD1. The ends lost 0 bases at V and 5 bases at J; junction bases unmatched: 9. CDR3 length equals 16 residues. Germline assignment: CDR1 SGHRS and CDR2 YFSETQ. The CDR3 nucleotides read TGCGCCAGCAGCTTGGGCCCACAGGGGGGTCGGGAGACCCAGTACTTC. As protein: CASSLGPQGGRETQYF.

This sequence joins TRBV7-6 and TRBJ2-5; perhaps TRBD1 as D (6 bases). The CDR3 is 14 amino acids. CDR1 is SGHVS and CDR2 is FNYEAQ in the germline V gene. Between the trimmed V and J ends, which lost 3 bases and 5 bases, there was a span of 13 bases. DNA of the CDR3: TGTGCCAGCAGCTTTACACAGGGATACGAGACCCAGTACTTC. It is translated as CASSFTQGYETQYF. The whole variable domain, filled in from reference TRBV7-6 and TRBJ2-5, reads GAGVSQSPRYKVTKRGQDVALRCDPISGHVSLYWYRQALGQGPEFLTYFNYEAQQDKSGLPNDRFSAERPEGSISTLTIQRTEQRDSAMYRCASSFTQGYETQYFGPGTRLLVL.

The J gene is TRBJ1-2, the V gene TRBV7-9; no firm D call. The CDR3 is 14 amino acids. CDR1 SEHNR and CDR2 FQNEAQ come from the germline V gene (reference sequence). Trimming shortened V by 2 bases and J by 7 bases, and 14 bases separated the two germline ends. The CDR3 reads CASSLTGDSAGYTF. The CDR3 DNA reads as TGTGCCAGCAGCTTAACCGGGGATTCGGCTGGCTACACCTTC.

This chain joins TRBV11-3 and TRBJ2-1; perhaps TRBD1 as D (6 bases). The V gene lost 0 bases and the J gene lost 2 bases, with 8 bases spanning the gap. Germline CDR1 SGHNT, CDR2 YENEEA. This CDR3 comprises 15 residues. The CDR3: CASSLDPGAYNEQFF. The CDR3 nucleotides are TGTGCCAGCAGCTTAGACCCAGGGGCCTACAATGAGCAGTTCTTC.

This clone was counted between two and nine times. The rearrangement uses TRBV9 and TRBJ2-1; D not resolved. The V gene's germline CDR1 is SGDLS and CDR2 YYNGEE. The CDR3 has 15 residues. The V gene lost 4 bases and the J gene lost 2 bases, with 13 bases spanning the gap. The CDR3: CASSLQGAAYNEQFF. CDR3 bases: TGTGCCAGCAGCCTACAAGGAGCTGCCTACAATGAGCAGTTCTTC.

The count of this clone is one. This chain links TRBV5-1 with TRBJ2-7; 8 bases are a match to TRBD1. CDR1 and CDR2 (germline): SGHRS, YFSETQ. CDR3 length equals 14 residues. The V segment lost 2 bases and the J segment 7 bases; nucleotides outside the gene matches: 8. In DNA form, the CDR3 reads TGCGCCAGCAGCTTCGGACAGGGTGGGTCGGAGCAGTACTTC. The encoded protein is CASSFGQGGSEQYF.

This rearrangement joins TRBV29-1 to TRBJ2-5, with a weak D call TRBD1 (7 bases). Trimming pared 6 bases from V and 10 bases from J, leaving 27 bases between. The CDR3 is made up of 15 amino acids. Germline CDR1 SQVTM, CDR2 ANQGSEA. DNA of the CDR3: TGCAGCGTGCGAACAGGGGAGGAAGTTTTTGGGGGCCAGTACTTC. It codes for CSVRTGEEVFGGQYF. Full variable domain (outside the CDR3, taken from reference TRBV29-1 and TRBJ2-5): SAVISQKPSRDICQRGTSLTIQCQVDSQVTMMFWYRQQPGQSLTLIATANQGSEATYESGFVIDKFPISRPNLTFSTLTVSNMSPEDSSIYLCSVRTGEEVFGGQYFGPGTRLLVL.

The chain joins TRBV6-1 to TRBJ2-6; D is unresolved. V was pared by 6 bases and J by 0 bases, with 9 bases between. Per the germline V gene, CDR1 is MNHNS and CDR2 is SASEGT. The CDR3 loop spans 15 amino acids. The CDR3 loop is CASRSPFSGANVLTF. The CDR3 nucleotides are TGTGCCAGCAGATCCCCCTTCTCTGGGGCCAACGTCCTGACTTTC.